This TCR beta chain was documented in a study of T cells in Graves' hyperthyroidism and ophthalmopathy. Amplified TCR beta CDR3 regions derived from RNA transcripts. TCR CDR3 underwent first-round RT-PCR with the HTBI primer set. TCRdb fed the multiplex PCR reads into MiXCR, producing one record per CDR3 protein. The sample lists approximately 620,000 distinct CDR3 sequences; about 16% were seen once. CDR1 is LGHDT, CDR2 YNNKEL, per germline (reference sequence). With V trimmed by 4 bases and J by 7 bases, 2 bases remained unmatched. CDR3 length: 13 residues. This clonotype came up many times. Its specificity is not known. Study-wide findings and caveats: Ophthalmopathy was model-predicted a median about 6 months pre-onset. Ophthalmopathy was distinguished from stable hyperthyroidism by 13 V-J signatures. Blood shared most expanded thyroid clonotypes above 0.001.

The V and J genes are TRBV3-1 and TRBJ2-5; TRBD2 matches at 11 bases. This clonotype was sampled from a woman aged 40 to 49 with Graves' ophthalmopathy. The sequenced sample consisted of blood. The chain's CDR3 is CASSLGTSGTQYF. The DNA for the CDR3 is TGTGCCAGCAGCCTGGGGACTAGCGGGACCCAGTACTTC.